This T cell receptor (beta chain) stems from a study of blood T cell repertoires in COVID-19. Study overall: Whether acute or convalescent, the COVID-19 samples came from the United States, Italy and Spain.

This CDR3 comprises 15 residues. J gave up 3 bases and V 6 bases, and 7 bases lay outside the gene matches. CDR1 is MNHEY, CDR2 SVGAGI, per germline. Measured with immunoSEQ multiplex PCR; TCRdb has only the in-frame clones, and not every one. The sample holds approximately 100,000 clones, more than 85% seen once. Sequenced: peripheral blood. The source of this sequence is a man between 60 and 75 years old with acute or convalescent COVID-19. The rearrangement joins TRBV6-5 to TRBJ2-5; TRBD2 matches at 10 bases. The DNA for the CDR3 is TGTGCCAGCAGGCCTGGACTAGCGGAGAAAGAGACCCAGTACTTC. Encoded protein: CASRPGLAEKETQYF.